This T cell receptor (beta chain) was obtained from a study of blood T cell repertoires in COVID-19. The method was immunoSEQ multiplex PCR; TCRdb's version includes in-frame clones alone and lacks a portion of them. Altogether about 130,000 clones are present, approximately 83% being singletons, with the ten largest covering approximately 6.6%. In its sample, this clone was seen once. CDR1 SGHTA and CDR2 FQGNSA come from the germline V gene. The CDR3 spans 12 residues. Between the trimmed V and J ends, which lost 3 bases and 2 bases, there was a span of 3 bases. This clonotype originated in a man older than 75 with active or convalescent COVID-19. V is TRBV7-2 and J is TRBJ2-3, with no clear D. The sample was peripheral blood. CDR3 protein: CASSLYTDTQYF. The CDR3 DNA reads TGTGCCAGCAGCTTGTACACAGATACGCAGTATTTT.